Below, one TCR beta chain is given with its context. These data originate in a study of blood T cell repertoires in COVID-19. Trimming removed 4 bases from V and 0 bases from J, with 16 bases in between. CDR1 is SGHRS and CDR2 is YFSETQ in the germline V gene. The CDR3 is made up of 17 amino acids. The table came from immunoSEQ multiplex PCR; TCRdb's copy has only in-frame clones and leaves some out. The sample shows roughly 160,000 clones, approximately 88% of them seen only once. The rearrangement links TRBV5-1 to TRBJ2-2; D possibly corresponds to TRBD1 (6 bases). The sequenced sample was peripheral blood. The sequence was collected from a woman aged 55-69 years with acute or convalescent COVID-19. The CDR3 nucleotides read TGCGCCAGCAGCGCGATGCCAGGGGCCCCGAACACCGGGGAGCTGTTTTTT. Translation gives CASSAMPGAPNTGELFF.